This is a list of T cell receptor beta chains from one sample in a study of blood T cell repertoires in COVID-19. Method: immunoSEQ multiplex PCR; TCRdb's copy keeps in-frame clones and lacks some. The sample carries more than 150,000 clones, about four fifths recorded once. The sample consisted of peripheral blood. The source of these receptors is a man aged 65 to 85 who had recovered from COVID-19. Each CDR3 is given with its conserved first and last residue. A D gene is named only where the DNA matches it firmly. Size is omitted from some rows. Given values are once, few, many or a class for expanded clones.

v_gene	j_gene	abundance	d_gene	CDR3aa	CDR3nt
TRBV6-5	TRBJ1-2	NA	TRBD1	CASISGQGANYGYTF	TGTGCCAGCATTTCGGGGCAGGGGGCTAACTATGGCTACACCTTC
TRBV7-2	TRBJ2-1	NA	NA	CASSPRWRGKNNEQFF	TGTGCCAGCAGCCCCAGGTGGCGCGGGAAAAACAATGAGCAGTTCTTC
TRBV10-3	TRBJ2-1	NA	NA	CAIRGGPSNEQFF	TGTGCCATCAGGGGTGGCCCTAGTAATGAGCAGTTCTTC
TRBV19	TRBJ1-1	NA	NA	CASSISGRAFDITEAFF	TGTGCCAGTAGTATTTCCGGCAGGGCGTTTGATATCACTGAAGCTTTCTTT
TRBV4-2	TRBJ1-5	NA	NA	CASSQEGGSSNQPQHF	TGTGCCAGCAGCCAAGAAGGCGGCTCTAGCAATCAGCCCCAGCATTTT
TRBV9	TRBJ2-1	NA	TRBD2	CASSVEGRALDEQFF	TGTGCCAGCAGCGTAGAGGGGAGGGCCTTGGATGAGCAGTTCTTC
TRBV5-4	TRBJ2-2	NA	NA	CASSHLNQGNTGELFF	TGTGCCAGCAGCCATCTGAACCAGGGAAACACCGGGGAGCTGTTTTTT
TRBV5-1	TRBJ2-2	few	NA	CASTFSGGTGELFF	TGCGCCAGCACATTTTCGGGCGGGACCGGGGAGCTGTTTTTT
TRBV2	TRBJ1-4	NA	TRBD1	CASKRDRDEKLFF	TGTGCCAGCAAGAGGGACAGGGATGAAAAACTGTTTTTT
TRBV28	TRBJ2-1	NA	TRBD2	CASRGLAGGRYNEQFF	TGTGCCAGCAGGGGACTAGCGGGAGGGCGCTACAATGAGCAGTTCTTC
TRBV9	TRBJ1-5	NA	TRBD1	CASSQPDRASNQPQHF	TGTGCCAGCAGCCAGCCGGACAGGGCGAGCAATCAGCCCCAGCATTTT
TRBV5-1	TRBJ2-2	NA	NA	CASSVGGQGNTGELFF	TGCGCCAGCAGCGTAGGGGGTCAGGGTAACACCGGGGAGCTGTTTTTT
TRBV10-1	TRBJ2-7	NA	NA	CASSETGWIEQYF	TGCGCCAGCAGTGAGACAGGTTGGATCGAGCAGTACTTC
TRBV12-5	TRBJ1-5	NA	NA	CASGRDNQPQHF	TGTGCTAGTGGTCGGGACAATCAGCCCCAGCATTTT
TRBV12-3/TRBV12-4	TRBJ2-7	NA	TRBD1	CASSLGTGDKQYF	TGTGCCAGCAGTTTGGGAACAGGGGATAAGCAGTACTTC
TRBV5-6	TRBJ2-3	NA	NA	CASPRRGRPGGSDTQYF	TGTGCCAGCCCTCGGAGGGGGCGACCTGGTGGTTCAGATACGCAGTATTTT
TRBV5-6	TRBJ2-1	NA	TRBD2	CASSLNVGAGGNEQFF	TGTGCCAGCAGCTTGAATGTCGGAGCGGGAGGGAATGAGCAGTTCTTC
TRBV15	TRBJ1-1	NA	TRBD1	CATSRDRHRGQGIVNTEAFF	TGTGCCACCAGCAGAGATCGTCATAGGGGACAGGGGATTGTGAACACTGAAGCTTTCTTT
TRBV4-1	TRBJ2-2	NA	NA	CASSRDFTGELFF	TGCGCCAGCAGCCGGGACTTCACCGGGGAGCTGTTTTTT
TRBV18	TRBJ1-2	once	TRBD1	CASSPQTGIAYGYTF	TGTGCCAGCTCACCACAGACAGGGATTGCCTATGGCTACACCTTC
TRBV5-1	TRBJ2-5	once	TRBD2	CASSLSSGSPPETQYF	TGCGCCAGCAGCTTGTCTAGCGGGAGCCCCCCCGAGACCCAGTACTTC
TRBV25-1	TRBJ1-2	NA	TRBD1	CASSEYIQGATIGYTF	TGTGCCAGCAGTGAATATATACAGGGGGCAACTATTGGCTACACCTTC
TRBV18	TRBJ1-1	NA	NA	CASSREENTEAFF	TGTGCCAGCTCCAGGGAGGAGAACACTGAAGCTTTCTTT
TRBV5-1	TRBJ2-6	NA	NA	CASSGETGRSGANVLTF	TGCGCCAGCAGCGGAGAAACAGGGCGCTCTGGGGCCAACGTCCTGACTTTC
TRBV5-1	TRBJ2-5	NA	TRBD1	CASSLGQGRFETQYF	TGCGCCAGCAGCTTGGGACAGGGCAGGTTCGAGACCCAGTACTTC
TRBV2	TRBJ1-4	NA	NA	CASSEGGGEKLFF	TGTGCCAGCAGTGAAGGGGGCGGTGAAAAACTGTTTTTT
TRBV18	TRBJ2-2	NA	NA	CASSLYSGGNTGELFF	TGTGCCAGCTCACTCTATAGCGGAGGGAACACCGGGGAGCTGTTTTTT
TRBV2	TRBJ1-2	NA	NA	CASGMRWSGYTF	TGTGCCAGCGGAATGAGGTGGAGTGGCTACACCTTC
TRBV4-3	TRBJ1-1	NA	TRBD1	CASSLGQGTRAFF	TGCGCCAGCAGCCTGGGACAGGGGACCAGAGCTTTCTTT
TRBV2	TRBJ1-5	NA	NA	CASSINYDWPQHF	TGTGCCAGCAGTATAAACTACGATTGGCCCCAGCATTTT
TRBV6-5	TRBJ1-5	NA	TRBD1	CASSLTGNQPQHF	TGTGCCAGCAGCCTGACAGGGAATCAGCCCCAGCATTTT
TRBV18	TRBJ2-3	once	NA	CASSPFEESDTQYF	TGTGCCAGCTCACCCTTCGAAGAGTCAGATACGCAGTATTTT
TRBV2	TRBJ1-1	once	NA	CASKDRNTEAFF	TGTGCCAGCAAGGACAGGAACACTGAAGCTTTCTTT
TRBV19	TRBJ1-1	NA	NA	CASSIGSRINTEAFF	TGTGCCAGTAGTATAGGATCGCGCATTAACACTGAAGCTTTCTTT
TRBV7-8	TRBJ1-2	NA	NA	CASSLQDLDYGYTF	TGTGCCAGCAGCTTACAGGATCTGGACTATGGCTACACCTTC
TRBV6-5	TRBJ2-7	NA	TRBD2	CASSRTGTSNGQYF	TGTGCCAGCAGCCGCACCGGGACTAGTAACGGGCAGTACTTC
TRBV6-1	TRBJ1-1	NA	NA	CASSELGRGAEAFF	TGTGCCAGCAGTGAACTGGGCCGGGGGGCTGAAGCTTTCTTT
TRBV3-1/TRBV3-2	TRBJ2-3	NA	TRBD2	CASSREMTSGKSTQYF	TGTGCCAGCAGCCGAGAAATGACTAGCGGGAAGTCGACGCAGTATTTT
TRBV28	TRBJ2-7	NA	TRBD1	CASRSSPGTDPYEQYF	TGTGCCAGCAGATCTTCGCCCGGGACAGACCCCTACGAGCAGTACTTC
TRBV18	TRBJ1-5	few	TRBD1	CASSAGTGSMQPQHF	TGTGCCAGCTCAGCTGGGACAGGTAGTATGCAGCCCCAGCATTTT
TRBV9	TRBJ2-7	few	TRBD2	CASSVGGSYEQYF	TGTGCCAGCAGCGTGGGGGGGTCCTACGAGCAGTACTTC
TRBV3-1/TRBV3-2	TRBJ2-7	NA	TRBD1	CASSSEDRVYEQYF	TGTGCCAGCAGCTCTGAGGACAGGGTCTACGAGCAGTACTTC
TRBV27	TRBJ1-5	NA	TRBD1	CASSQTTGGTQPQHF	TGTGCCAGCAGTCAAACTACAGGGGGCACTCAGCCCCAGCATTTT
TRBV12-3/TRBV12-4	TRBJ2-7	NA	TRBD1	CASSKGQGAIMYF	TGTGCCAGCAGTAAGGGACAGGGTGCAATTATGTACTTC
TRBV5-1	TRBJ2-7	NA	TRBD1	CASNWKDRAYEQYF	TGCGCCAGCAACTGGAAGGACAGGGCCTACGAGCAGTACTTC
TRBV10-2	TRBJ1-6	NA	NA	CASSRGYMDNSPLHF	TGCGCCAGCAGTCGGGGATACATGGATAATTCACCCCTCCACTTT